Listed below are T cell receptor beta chains from one sample, sequenced in a study of blood T cell repertoires in COVID-19. The repertoire was sequenced with immunoSEQ multiplex PCR; TCRdb's copy has only in-frame clones and lacks some. In the table there are about 220,000 clones, approximately 86% of which are singletons. The sequenced material came from PBMCs or T cells enriched from blood (not recorded which). These receptors were obtained from a woman between 50 and 59 years old with acute COVID-19. CDR3s leave out the opening cysteine and the closing phenylalanine or tryptophan. Each record gives: D gene, J gene, V gene, CDR3 protein. D genes are given only for firm matches.

D: TRBD2; J: TRBJ2-1; V: TRBV28; CDR3: ASSPSSLAEYNEQF
D: TRBD1; J: TRBJ2-1; V: TRBV18; CDR3: ASSPMTGSSYNEQF
D: TRBD2; J: TRBJ2-1; V: TRBV7-7; CDR3: ASSTANLAGGEQF
D: TRBD1; J: TRBJ2-7; V: TRBV11-2; CDR3: ASSLGYRGSSYEQY
D: TRBD2; J: TRBJ2-2; V: TRBV4-1; CDR3: ASSQRTSVNTGELF
D: .; J: TRBJ1-6; V: TRBV30; CDR3: AWSVSHNSPLH
D: .; J: TRBJ1-2; V: TRBV30; CDR3: AWGTGNYGYT
D: .; J: TRBJ1-2; V: TRBV28; CDR3: ASSTRGRGYT
D: TRBD1; J: TRBJ2-7; V: TRBV30; CDR3: AWSLGQGISYEQY
D: TRBD2; J: TRBJ2-3; V: TRBV5-4; CDR3: ASSLVVLAGVEDTQY
D: .; J: TRBJ1-1; V: TRBV28; CDR3: ASSTPLTEAF
D: TRBD2; J: TRBJ2-2; V: TRBV6-5; CDR3: ASSYIAGVETGELF
D: .; J: TRBJ1-6; V: TRBV4-1; CDR3: ASSQGHTYNSPLH
D: .; J: TRBJ1-5; V: TRBV6-2/TRBV6-3; CDR3: ASSYGQASNQPQH
D: TRBD1; J: TRBJ2-7; V: TRBV2; CDR3: ASSDGTGGNEQY
D: TRBD1; J: TRBJ1-5; V: TRBV4-3; CDR3: ASSQDTRGYQPQH
D: TRBD2; J: TRBJ2-7; V: TRBV5-4; CDR3: ASSIPRGSGPYEQY
D: TRBD1; J: TRBJ2-7; V: TRBV10-2; CDR3: ASSLDRGPHEQY
D: TRBD2; J: TRBJ2-2; V: TRBV7-9; CDR3: ASSLGTSGRPGDTGELF
D: TRBD1; J: TRBJ1-2; V: TRBV29-1; CDR3: SVKGAWGYT
D: TRBD1; J: TRBJ2-1; V: TRBV18; CDR3: ASSPGTGLVDEQF
D: .; J: TRBJ2-4; V: TRBV10-3; CDR3: AISGGKLEEAKNIQY
D: TRBD1; J: TRBJ1-3; V: TRBV19; CDR3: ASSIDRAQRNTIY
D: .; J: TRBJ2-4; V: TRBV6-5; CDR3: ASSRQDRGIQY
D: TRBD1; J: TRBJ1-1; V: TRBV19; CDR3: ATSWQGGNTEAF
D: .; J: TRBJ1-5; V: TRBV6-5; CDR3: ASIASYNQPQH
D: .; J: TRBJ2-1; V: TRBV7-9; CDR3: ASSLGSGYEQF
D: TRBD2; J: TRBJ2-1; V: TRBV5-6; CDR3: ASSPGTSNEQF
D: TRBD2; J: TRBJ2-1; V: TRBV7-8; CDR3: ASSLVVVAGGVHEQF
D: .; J: TRBJ2-1; V: TRBV7-2; CDR3: ASSWGLARSSYNEQF
D: .; J: TRBJ2-5; V: TRBV5-1; CDR3: ASSWDGQKTQY
D: .; J: TRBJ1-2; V: TRBV5-1; CDR3: ASSLDTYSFGYT
D: .; J: TRBJ2-5; V: TRBV18; CDR3: ASSPPEETQY
D: .; J: TRBJ2-1; V: TRBV28; CDR3: ASLLPGLKNNEQF
D: .; J: TRBJ1-1; V: TRBV6-6; CDR3: ASSRAGNTEAF
D: .; J: TRBJ2-1; V: TRBV29-1; CDR3: SALGERYNEQF
D: TRBD2; J: TRBJ2-1; V: TRBV5-4; CDR3: ASSLEEREVNEQF
D: TRBD1; J: TRBJ2-5; V: TRBV11-3; CDR3: ASSRDSQETQY
D: TRBD1; J: TRBJ1-1; V: TRBV24-1; CDR3: ATSDTRTGQGTEAF
D: .; J: TRBJ1-1; V: TRBV5-1; CDR3: ASSLYRDTEAF
D: .; J: TRBJ1-4; V: TRBV3-1/TRBV3-2; CDR3: ASSQGDTTNEKLF
D: .; J: TRBJ1-1; V: TRBV5-1; CDR3: ASSSHTGTTEAF
D: TRBD2; J: TRBJ2-7; V: TRBV6-5; CDR3: ASALPGTRGEQY
D: TRBD1; J: TRBJ2-5; V: TRBV7-3; CDR3: ASSLGTGGRYQETQY
D: TRBD2; J: TRBJ2-1; V: TRBV6-1; CDR3: ASSERRLAGGLDEQF
D: .; J: TRBJ2-7; V: TRBV11-3; CDR3: ASSLSQAPYEQY
D: .; J: TRBJ2-2; V: TRBV11-3; CDR3: ASSFPPQGFTGELF
D: TRBD1; J: TRBJ1-1; V: TRBV10-2; CDR3: ASSAGQGVTSTEAF